Shown below are 14 T cell receptor beta chains from a single sample sequenced in a study of blood T cell repertoires in COVID-19. Only in-frame clones appear in the TCRdb table, and some are missing; sequencing was by immunoSEQ multiplex PCR. The sample holds roughly 70,000 clones, roughly three quarters seen once. Material for sequencing was peripheral blood. These receptors were collected from a man between 70 and 80 years old with acute or convalescent COVID-19.

This clone was counted once. At the DNA level, this CDR3 is encoded by other sequences in the same sample as well. This chain connects TRBV12-3 or TRBV12-4 to TRBJ1-1; no clear D gene. V was cut by 3 bases and J by 1 base, with 6 bases left in between. This CDR3 region has 13 residues. CDR3: CASSFGGNTEAFF. CDR3 bases: TGTGCCAGCAGTTTTGGAGGGAACACTGAAGCTTTCTTT.

The J gene is TRBJ2-5, the V gene TRBV5-3; 12 bases match TRBD2. TRBV5-3 is an ORF; its function is uncertain. Germline trimming cut 1 base from V and 2 bases from J; bases unmatched to any gene: 9. CDR3 length: 18 residues. Here the CDR3 DNA reads TGTGCCAGAAGCTTGCTGACTAGCGGGAGTGTGGTACAAGAGACCCAGTACTTC. This encodes CARSLLTSGSVVQETQYF.

The V gene is TRBV15, the J gene TRBJ1-5; TRBD1 might be the D (6 bases). The CDR3 spans 18 residues. V was pared by 1 base and J by 3 bases, with 19 bases between. Germline V gene data show CDR1 as LNHNV and CDR2 as YYDKDF (reference sequence). CDR3: CATSRGVGHPTLNQPQHF. The CDR3 DNA follows: TGTGCCACCAGCAGAGGGGTGGGACATCCTACCCTCAATCAGCCCCAGCATTTT. The full variable domain, rest sourced from reference TRBV15 and TRBJ1-5, is DAMVIQNPRYQVTQFGKPVTLSCSQTLNHNVMYWYQQKSSQAPKLLFHYYDKDFNNEADTPDNFQSRRPNTSFCFLDIRSPGLGDTAMYLCATSRGVGHPTLNQPQHFGDGTRLSIL.

This clone was detected only a few times. The chain carries TRBV24-1 and TRBJ2-2, with 7 bases that match TRBD1. Germline V gene sequence: CDR1 KGHDR, CDR2 SFDVKD. The CDR3 is 15 residues long. V dropped 7 bases and J dropped 2; count of bases not matched to a gene: 6. The CDR3: CATRPGQLNTGELFF. The DNA for the CDR3 is TGTGCCACCAGACCGGGACAGCTCAACACCGGGGAGCTGTTTTTT.

This clone was recorded only once. The rearrangement joins TRBV28 to TRBJ2-7; D is perhaps TRBD1 (5 bases). This CDR3 spans 14 amino acids. Germline loops: CDR1 MDHEN, CDR2 SYDVKM. Trimming stripped 1 base from V and 3 bases from J, with 10 bases between. CDR3 protein: CASSLSPRGYEQYF. The CDR3 DNA follows: TGTGCCAGCAGTTTATCCCCAAGGGGCTACGAGCAGTACTTC.

In regard to this clone: The junction shows a germline mismatch at one end, possibly a read error. The V gene is TRBV7-7, the J gene TRBJ1-5, with 7 bases aligning to TRBD1. The CDR3 consists of 15 residues. Looked up from germline, CDR1 is SSHAT and CDR2 is FNYEAQ (reference sequence). CDR3 coding DNA: TGTGCTAGCAGCGTAACAGGGGATAGCAATCAGCCCCAGCATTTT. Amino acids: CASSVTGDSNQPQHF.

The chain combines TRBV28 with TRBJ1-2; TRBD1 aligns across 9 bases. Unmatched junction bases numbered 7, after V lost 6 bases and J lost 2 bases. Germline assignment: CDR1 MDHEN and CDR2 SYDVKM. CDR3 size: 15 residues. The chain's CDR3 is CASRESGQGNYGYTF. The CDR3 nucleotides read TGTGCCAGCAGAGAGTCGGGACAGGGCAACTATGGCTACACCTTC.

This rearrangement joins TRBV7-9 to TRBJ2-2; D is possibly TRBD1 (5 bases). The CDR3 covers 15 residues. Germline loops: CDR1 SEHNR, CDR2 FQNEAQ (reference sequence). Trimming pared 3 bases from V and 3 bases from J, leaving 11 bases between. Here the CDR3 reads CASSFMWGDTGELFF. The CDR3 DNA reads as TGTGCCAGCAGCTTTATGTGGGGCGACACCGGGGAGCTGTTTTTT.

This clone was observed a handful of times. This chain connects TRBV11-1 to TRBJ2-4; 7 nucleotides line up with TRBD1. The CDR3 has 13 amino acids. The ends lost 5 bases at V and 5 bases at J; junction bases unmatched: 3. Germline lookup yields CDR1 SGHAT and CDR2 FQDESV (reference sequence). The CDR3 spells CASSLDRENIQYF. The CDR3 DNA reads TGTGCCAGCAGCCTCGACAGGGAAAACATTCAGTACTTC.

The chain has TRBV7-9 and TRBJ2-5, with D hard to call. This CDR3 region has 15 residues. V shed 1 base and J shed 0 bases, with 9 bases lying between them. Germline V gives CDR1 SEHNR, CDR2 FQNEAQ (reference sequence). CDR3 nucleotides: TGTGCCAGCAGCTTAGAAGAGGCTTACCAAGAGACCCAGTACTTC. Protein sequence: CASSLEEAYQETQYF.

V usage is TRBV27 and J usage is TRBJ2-1; D is perhaps TRBD1 (6 bases). The germline V gene has CDR1 MNHEY and CDR2 SMNVEV (reference sequence). The CDR3 runs to 15 residues. Trimming stripped 5 bases from V and 1 base from J, with 12 bases between. CDR3 amino acids: CASSLRQESYNEQFF. CDR3 DNA sequence: TGTGCCAGCAGTCTACGACAGGAGTCCTACAATGAGCAGTTCTTC.

This clone was seen once. The rearrangement links TRBV9 to TRBJ1-2, with 8 bases that match TRBD1. V shed 3 bases, J shed 4 bases, and the junction held 14 bases outside the gene matches. CDR1 and CDR2 from the germline V gene are SGDLS and YYNGEE. The length of the CDR3 is 17 residues. As DNA, the CDR3 is TGTGCCAGCAGCGCCAGACAGGGGCGGCGTTGGGTCTATGGCTACACCTTC. Translated: CASSARQGRRWVYGYTF.

The V and J genes are TRBV27 and TRBJ1-6; 7 bases line up with TRBD1. Trimming cost V 2 bases and J 7 bases; bases outside gene matches: 2. Germline assignment: CDR1 MNHEY and CDR2 SMNVEV (reference sequence). The CDR3 covers 14 residues. Here the CDR3 reads CASSLGTVNSPLHF. The CDR3 nucleotides are TGTGCCAGCAGTTTAGGGACAGTAAATTCACCCCTCCACTTT.

V is TRBV6-1 and J is TRBJ2-7, with D tentatively TRBD2 (5 bases). The V end was cut by 6 bases, the J end by 8 bases, with 14 bases between. The CDR3 runs to 12 residues. Germline V gene data show CDR1 as MNHNS and CDR2 as SASEGT. CDR3 nucleotide sequence: TGTGCCAGCAGGACCCCTGAGGGAAAGCAGTACTTC. Amino acids: CASRTPEGKQYF.